This TCR beta chain was captured by sequencing in a study of T cell repertoires in cytomegalovirus infection. For the study at large: Based on public TCR beta signatures, there were indications of CMV infection and of a matching HLA type.

Points from the study as a whole: The ex vivo response was dominated by HLA-C-restricted CMV-specific TCR beta clonotypes.

With regard to this clonotype: As yet, its antigen is unknown. Sequence at one end of the junction differs from germline and may be a read error.

MiXCR, run by TCRdb on the reads, gives a single entry per CDR3 protein. The data show roughly 600,000 distinct CDR3 sequences, approximately 24% seen once. The sequence was collected from a human donor in good health (CMV status not recorded). Some clones in this sample may be carry-over from other donors' samples. The sequencing sample was made of CD8+ T cells from PBMCs.

CDR3 protein: CASSQRATGVGNQLQHF. CDR3 nucleotide sequence: TGCGCCAGCAGCCAACGTGCCACAGGGGTCGGCAATCAGCTCCAGCATTTT. This sequence joins TRBV4-1 and TRBJ1-5; TRBD1 aligns across 7 bases. The CDR3 totals 17 residues. Germline CDR1 is MGHRA and CDR2 is YSYEKL.